These 31 T cell receptor beta chains originate from one sample sequenced in a study of a mutant IDH1 vaccine in newly diagnosed glioma. Only in-frame clones appear in the TCRdb table, and some are missing; sequencing was by immunoSEQ multiplex PCR. The sample holds tens of thousands of clones, less than 90% seen once. The time point: week 47, end of study. Vaccination used 300 ug of mutant IDH1 20-mer peptide per dose, with topical imiquimod. These TCRs are of unknown antigen specificity. The sample consisted of PBMCs, taken from a glioma patient whose treatment included an IDH1 peptide vaccine. These receptor sequences come from a woman aged 45-65 years with glioma.

The chain uses TRBV4-2 and TRBJ2-2; either TRBD1 or TRBD2 may fit D (5 bases each). CDR3 length: 16 residues. Germline V gene data show CDR1 as LGHNA and CDR2 as YNFKEQ. Trimming cost V 5 bases and J 3 bases, with 16 bases left between them. Here the CDR3 DNA reads TGTGCCAGCAGCAGAGTCGGACACGGGGACACCGGGGAGCTGTTTTTT. Its protein product is CASSRVGHGDTGELFF.

This clone occurred once. J is TRBJ2-2 and V is TRBV7-8; maybe TRBD1 (5 bases). The CDR3 has 14 residues. Trimming pared 6 bases from V and 4 bases from J, leaving 12 bases between. Germline V gene sequence: CDR1 SGHVS, CDR2 FQNEAQ. In nucleotides, the CDR3 is TGTGCCAGCAGATTCAGGGCTTCCACCGGGGAGCTGTTTTTT. It specifies CASRFRASTGELFF. Filled out from reference TRBV7-8 and TRBJ2-2, the complete variable domain reads GAGVSQSPRYKVAKRGQDVALRCDPISGHVSLFWYQQALGQGPEFLTYFQNEAQLDKSGLPSDRFFAERPEGSVSTLKIQRTQQEDSAVYLCASRFRASTGELFFGEGSRLTVL.

In its sample, this clone was seen a few times. V is TRBV9 and J is TRBJ2-1; either TRBD1 or TRBD2 may fit D (5 bases each). This CDR3 comprises 15 residues. CDR1 is SGDLS and CDR2 is YYNGEE in the germline V gene. Trimming removed 3 bases from V and 8 bases from J, with 18 bases in between. The CDR3 sequence is CASSAEGASGYEQFF. In DNA, the CDR3 is TGTGCCAGCAGCGCCGAAGGGGCGAGCGGCTATGAGCAGTTCTTC.

This clone has only a few counts. The chain combines TRBV29-1 with TRBJ1-5; D call uncertain. V lost 0 bases, J lost 5 bases, and 8 bases lay in between. Germline V gene sequence: CDR1 SQVTM, CDR2 ANQGSEA. CDR3 size: 13 residues. The CDR3 DNA reads TGCAGCGTTGAAGAACGGGGAGATCAGCCCCAGCATTTT. Residues: CSVEERGDQPQHF.

J is TRBJ2-5 and V is TRBV6-5; D remains ambiguous. Germline V gene sequence: CDR1 MNHEY, CDR2 SVGAGI. The CDR3 contains 14 residues. V dropped 6 bases and J dropped 9 bases, with 20 bases sitting between them. CDR3 in amino acids: CASSPDSAGRAQYF. The CDR3 bases are TGTGCCAGCAGCCCCGACTCCGCCGGTAGGGCCCAGTACTTC.

This clone was recorded only once. The same CDR3 can be traced to other DNA sequences in this sample. The rearrangement joins TRBV5-1 to TRBJ1-2; tentatively, D is TRBD1 (5 bases). The CDR3 has 14 amino acids. Germline V gives CDR1 SGHRS, CDR2 YFSETQ. The V gene lost 0 bases and the J gene lost 1 base, with 7 bases spanning the gap. The CDR3 nucleotides are TGCGCCAGCAGCTTGGGGCAGGGTAACTATGGCTACACCTTC. As protein: CASSLGQGNYGYTF.

V is TRBV2 and J is TRBJ1-1; tentatively, D is TRBD1 (6 bases). Germline V lookup: CDR1 SNHLY, CDR2 FYNNEI. V was shortened by 8 bases and J by 0 bases, with 10 bases between the two germline ends. There are 13 residues in the CDR3. The CDR3, as DNA: TGTGCCAGCTTGAGGGGGATGAACACTGAAGCTTTCTTT. It encodes CASLRGMNTEAFF.

This clone was detected once. This sequence joins TRBV18 and TRBJ2-7, with 9 bases lining up with TRBD1. CDR3 size: 16 residues. The ends lost 0 bases at V and 2 bases at J; junction bases unmatched: 5. Germline V gives CDR1 KGHSH, CDR2 LQKENI. CDR3 sequence reads: CASSPPGTGITYEQYF. For the CDR3, the DNA is TGTGCCAGCTCACCACCCGGGACAGGGATTACCTACGAGCAGTACTTC.

The rearrangement uses TRBV19 and TRBJ2-7; D gene uncertain. V lost 6 bases, J lost 0 bases, and 12 bases lay in between. CDR3 length: 14 residues. CDR1 is LNHDA and CDR2 is SQIVND in the germline V gene (reference sequence). CDR3 amino acids: CASSSTHSSYEQYF. CDR3 in DNA: TGTGCCAGTAGCTCGACCCACAGCTCCTACGAGCAGTACTTC. Looking up the rest from reference TRBV19 and TRBJ2-7 gives the full variable domain: DGGITQSPKYLFRKEGQNVTLSCEQNLNHDAMYWYRQDPGQGLRLIYYSQIVNDFQKGDIAEGYSVSREKKESFPLTVTSAQKNPTAFYLCASSSTHSSYEQYFGPGTRLTVT.

The chain has TRBV11-1 and TRBJ2-7, with D perhaps matching TRBD1 (6 bases). Trimming pared 5 bases from V and 3 bases from J, leaving 17 bases between. The CDR3 is 15 amino acids. CDR1 and CDR2 from the germline V gene are SGHAT and FQDESV (reference sequence). The CDR3 DNA is TGTGCCAGCAGCCCATTGAACGACAGGAGCTACGAGCAGTACTTC. Translating gives CASSPLNDRSYEQYF.

This chain uses TRBV10-1 with TRBJ2-5, with D perhaps being TRBD1 or TRBD2 (5 bases each). The CDR3 covers 13 residues. Deletions cut 3 bases from V and 5 bases from J, with 10 bases between. Germline lookup yields CDR1 WNHNN and CDR2 SYGVQD (reference sequence). Here the CDR3 reads CASSDLGAETQYF. CDR3 sequence (DNA): TGCGCCAGCAGTGACCTCGGGGCGGAGACCCAGTACTTC.

The chain is built from TRBV6-6 and TRBJ2-7; TRBD1 matches 8 bases. V shed 5 bases and J 5 bases; nucleotides not matched to a gene: 8. The CDR3 has 14 amino acids. Germline CDR1 reads MNHNY; CDR2 reads SVGAGI (reference sequence). The CDR3 sequence: CASSIGQGRNEQYF. The CDR3 bases are TGTGCCAGCAGTATTGGACAGGGCAGGAACGAGCAGTACTTC.

The chain is built from TRBV5-4 and TRBJ2-3; D unresolved. In germline, CDR1 is SGHNT, CDR2 YYREEE (reference sequence). The V end lost 0 bases, the J end lost 0 bases, and 5 bases lay between the germline ends. This CDR3 region has 14 residues. Here the CDR3 DNA reads TGTGCCAGCAGCTTGGACCCAAGCACAGATACGCAGTATTTT. Translating it yields CASSLDPSTDTQYF.

This clone has a single count. The rearrangement uses TRBV7-9 and TRBJ2-3, with no clear D. CDR3 length equals 13 residues. Germline V lookup: CDR1 SEHNR, CDR2 FQNEAQ (reference sequence). Trimming took 2 bases from V and 6 from J, leaving 9 bases between them. The CDR3 DNA reads TGTGCCAGCAGCTTAAGTCTGGCGGATACGCAGTATTTT. As protein: CASSLSLADTQYF.

The chain carries TRBV27 and TRBJ1-1; D not certain. Germline loops: CDR1 MNHEY, CDR2 SMNVEV (reference sequence). CDR3 size: 13 residues. V lost 2 bases to trimming and J lost 1 base, with 5 bases between them. CDR3 nucleotides: TGTGCCAGCAGTTTACGGGCGAACACTGAAGCTTTCTTT. It is translated as CASSLRANTEAFF.

This clone was recorded only once. This chain joins TRBV12-1 and TRBJ1-2; the table's D call, TRBD1, was not checked against the DNA. TRBV12-1 is a documented pseudogene. The CDR3 extends over 13 amino acids. The CDR3 spells CASSRDRNYGYTF. Written as DNA, the CDR3 is TGTGCCAGCAGCAGGGACAGGAACTATGGCTACACCTTC.

V and J are TRBV4-2 and TRBJ2-5; D uncertain. Trimming stripped 1 base from V and 5 bases from J, with 17 bases between. CDR1 and CDR2 from the germline V gene are LGHNA and YNFKEQ. The CDR3 spans 16 residues. DNA for the CDR3: TGTGCCAGCAGCCAAGTGTCGGCCGCTGGGCGGGAGACCCAGTACTTC. It translates to CASSQVSAAGRETQYF.

This chain uses TRBV28 with TRBJ1-1; 7 nucleotides align to TRBD1. Germline V gene lookup returns CDR1 MDHEN and CDR2 SYDVKM. CDR3 length: 15 residues. Germline trimming cut 4 bases from V and 1 base from J; bases unmatched to any gene: 6. The CDR3 reads CASSSGTVANTEAFF. The CDR3 DNA follows: TGTGCCAGCAGTTCGGGGACAGTGGCGAACACTGAAGCTTTCTTT.

The V gene is TRBV5-1, the J gene TRBJ1-1; D uncertain. CDR1 SGHRS and CDR2 YFSETQ come from the germline V gene. This CDR3 is 13 amino acids long. Trimming shortened V by 5 bases and J by 1 base, and 9 bases separated the two germline ends. The CDR3 loop is CASRPPANTEAFF. CDR3 DNA sequence: TGCGCCAGCAGACCCCCAGCGAACACTGAAGCTTTCTTT.

V usage is TRBV18 and J usage is TRBJ2-6; D is perhaps TRBD1 (5 bases). CDR3 length: 18 residues. V lost 3 bases to trimming and J lost 1 base, with 16 bases between them. Germline V CDR1 and CDR2: KGHSH, LQKENI. For the CDR3, the DNA is TGTGCCAGCTCACCTCGATGGCAGGGTGGATCTGGGGCCAACGTCCTGACTTTC. Its translation is CASSPRWQGGSGANVLTF.

The chain employs TRBV10-1 and TRBJ2-7; D gene unclear. V was trimmed by 8 bases and J by 5 bases, leaving 16 bases between them. The CDR3 is made up of 13 amino acids. Germline V lookup: CDR1 WNHNN, CDR2 SYGVQD (reference sequence). CDR3: CASGGELLNEQYF. The DNA for the CDR3 is TGCGCCAGCGGCGGTGAGTTGCTGAACGAGCAGTACTTC.

This sequence joins TRBV5-4 and TRBJ2-2, with no clear D. Trimming shortened V by 0 bases and J by 2 bases, and 5 bases separated the two germline ends. The CDR3 runs to 14 residues. In germline, CDR1 is SGHNT, CDR2 YYREEE (reference sequence). CDR3 DNA: TGTGCCAGCAGCTTGGGAGCAAACACCGGGGAGCTGTTTTTT. It translates to CASSLGANTGELFF.

CDR3 in amino acids: CASSSTGGATDTQYF. Here the CDR3 DNA reads TGTGCCAGCAGCTCGACAGGGGGCGCGACAGATACGCAGTATTTT. The chain joins TRBV13 to TRBJ2-3, with 10 bases matching TRBD1. The CDR3 sequence is 15 residues long. Losses at the gene ends were 4 bases for V and 3 bases for J; bases not matched to a gene: 4. Germline CDR1 reads PRHDT; CDR2 reads FYEKMQ (reference sequence).

The rearrangement uses TRBV5-4 and TRBJ2-5; 11 nucleotides align to TRBD2. This CDR3 has 15 amino acids. The J segment lost 4 bases and the V segment lost 1 base, leaving 3 bases of the junction unmatched. Germline V CDR1 and CDR2: SGHNT, YYREEE (reference sequence). This CDR3 reads CASSLSLAGAETQYF. The DNA for the CDR3 is TGTGCCAGCAGCTTGTCACTAGCGGGGGCAGAGACCCAGTACTTC.

This clone appeared a single time. The chain carries TRBV30 and TRBJ2-1, with no clear D. The CDR3 has 11 amino acids. Germline loops: CDR1 GTSNPN, CDR2 SVGIG (reference sequence). Trimming cost V 4 bases and J 10 bases, with 11 bases left between them. CDR3 amino acids: CAWISPREQFF. The CDR3 bases are TGTGCCTGGATTTCCCCAAGGGAGCAGTTCTTC.

The genes are TRBV4-2 and TRBJ1-2; 8 bases map to TRBD1. Germline V gene lookup returns CDR1 LGHNA and CDR2 YNFKEQ. The junction had 10 bases not matched to a gene; V was cut back by 0 bases and J by 4 bases. The CDR3 runs to 17 residues. Written as DNA, the CDR3 is TGTGCCAGCAGCCAAGATGCGGACAGGGAGTTTGGCTATGGCTACACCTTC. This codes for CASSQDADREFGYGYTF.

The J gene is TRBJ2-7, the V gene TRBV27, with 11 bases lining up with TRBD2. Germline assignment: CDR1 MNHEY and CDR2 SMNVEV (reference sequence). The CDR3 is made up of 14 amino acids. Trimming removed 4 bases from V and 3 bases from J; junction bases left unmatched: 2. CDR3 in amino acids: CASSSGLADYEQYF. The CDR3 DNA reads as TGTGCCAGCAGTTCGGGACTAGCGGACTACGAGCAGTACTTC.

The chain links TRBV19 to TRBJ1-5; weak D call: TRBD1 (6 bases). This CDR3 comprises 14 residues. Germline V gene data show CDR1 as LNHDA and CDR2 as SQIVND (reference sequence). V lost 6 bases, J lost 3 bases, and 12 bases lay in between. In nucleotides, the CDR3 is TGTGCCAGTAGGCGGCAGGGGAACAATCAGCCCCAGCATTTT. Residues: CASRRQGNNQPQHF.

The chain is built from TRBV9 and TRBJ1-1, with TRBD1 matching 7 bases. V lost 4 bases and J lost 2; bases outside the gene matches: 2. The CDR3 has 13 amino acids. Germline values: CDR1 SGDLS, CDR2 YYNGEE. The CDR3, as DNA: TGTGCCAGCAGCCAGGGGGGAAACACTGAAGCTTTCTTT. This encodes CASSQGGNTEAFF.

This clone was seen once. Written as DNA, the CDR3 is TGCGCCAGCAGCCAAGAAGGCACTACTGGAGGATACGAGCAGTACTTC. Protein product: CASSQEGTTGGYEQYF. The J gene is TRBJ2-7, the V gene TRBV4-1; D possibly corresponds to TRBD2 (5 bases). The germline V and J ends were trimmed by 0 bases and 4 bases, with 16 bases remaining between them. The CDR3 consists of 16 residues. Germline CDR1 reads MGHRA; CDR2 reads YSYEKL.

The CDR3 spells CASSETWTGRDYGYTF. The CDR3 DNA sequence: TGCGCCAGCAGCGAGACTTGGACAGGGCGAGACTATGGCTACACCTTC. The genes are TRBV5-1 and TRBJ1-2; the match to TRBD1 covers 8 bases. The CDR3 contains 16 residues. V was pared by 4 bases and J by 3 bases, with 11 bases of the junction left unmatched. Looked up from germline, CDR1 is SGHRS and CDR2 is YFSETQ.